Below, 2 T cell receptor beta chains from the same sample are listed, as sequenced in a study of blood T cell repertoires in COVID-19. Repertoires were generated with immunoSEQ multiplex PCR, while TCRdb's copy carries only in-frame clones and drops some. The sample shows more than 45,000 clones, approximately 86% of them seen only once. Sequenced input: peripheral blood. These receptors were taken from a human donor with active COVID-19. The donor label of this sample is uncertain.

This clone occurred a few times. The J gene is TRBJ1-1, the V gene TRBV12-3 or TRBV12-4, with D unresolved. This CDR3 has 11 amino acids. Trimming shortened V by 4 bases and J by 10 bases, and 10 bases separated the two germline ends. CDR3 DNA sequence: TGTGCCAGCAGTTCCCGCGGAGTAGCTTTCTTT. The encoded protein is CASSSRGVAFF.

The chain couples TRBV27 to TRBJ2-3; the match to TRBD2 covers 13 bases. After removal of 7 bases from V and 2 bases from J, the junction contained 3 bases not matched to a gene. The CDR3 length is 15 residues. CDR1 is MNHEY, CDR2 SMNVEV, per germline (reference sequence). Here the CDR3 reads CASKGTSGATDTQYF. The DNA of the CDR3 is TGTGCCAGCAAGGGGACTAGCGGGGCCACAGATACGCAGTATTTT.